This T cell receptor beta chain was documented in a study of cytomegalovirus exposure and HLA in healthy donors (dated by TCRdb to between 2016 and 2019). Study-wide context: An earlier analysis of roughly 500 of the donors reported approximately 300 Gb of sequence data and roughly 120 million unique TCR beta sequences obtained from about 170 million T cells. Four or five DR-DQ haplotypes were treated as single units for association and clustering because of strong linkage in the cohort. All discovery cohort repertoires had been generated using a single sequencing platform. The aim of the study was to test whether cataloging public T cell receptors could identify signatures of past pathogen exposure. A later genetic analysis used genome-wide SNP genotypes for about 60% of the 666 donors, treating that subset as a discovery cohort. Both class I and class II loci were covered by HLA typing, at four-digit resolution. Donor age, sex, ethnicity and CMV serostatus were collected together with the repertoire data. Of the 398 genotyped donors, about 80% fell in the genetic ancestry cluster associated with self-reported Caucasian donors. A separate validation cohort of 100 to 150 different subjects was used in addition to the 666-subject first cohort. The number of donors typed differed by locus, with roughly 620-630 for A, B, C, DRB1 and DQB1, roughly 520 for DQA1, 600 to 610 for DPA1, and some 440 for DPB1. Roughly 300 gigabases of sequencing data and 78 million or so unique TCR sequences were included in an early release covering about 700 HLA-typed donors. The study combined high-throughput TCR immunosequencing, statistical association of individual TCRs with disease status, and machine learning to predict cytomegalovirus infection status. The T cell repertoires of under 750 subjects were profiled by immunosequencing and related to cytomegalovirus serostatus. Rather than drawing on any new phenotypic data, the later analysis identified candidate immune exposures from TCR beta sequences and the way those sequences occurred across donors. Across approximately 420 genotyped donors of the cohort, an average of approximately 240,000 unique TCR beta nucleotide sequences per donor were sequenced, and 15% to 20% of those sequences were non-productive. A later analysis re-examined previously published TCR beta repertoires from more than 650 donors and added high-resolution HLA genotyping to investigate patterns of TCR occurrence. An earlier analysis of 587 of the donors applied high-throughput TCR beta sequencing to assess whether each TCR beta V gene segment acted as functional or pseudogenic. Overall study outcomes, separate from this receptor: According to a later analysis, parvovirus B19, influenza, CMV and Epstein-Barr virus appeared linked to several top co-occurrence clusters. In a later analysis, HLA-associated TCR beta chains showed more clonal expansion and lower generation probabilities than non-associated chains that were equally common. In the study, 150 to 200 TCR beta chains were listed as associated with cytomegalovirus. Because some donors lacked HLA typing at each locus, the association tests relied only on the typed subset. The sequencing pipeline was judged likely to have produced a cluster of highly shared sequence variants as a technical artifact. This cohort had only TCR beta chains sequenced, and the lack of alpha or paired-chain data limited which features could be detected. The classifier was reported to diagnose cytomegalovirus status with high specificity and sensitivity in both the original cohort and the validation cohort. A later genetic analysis associated a missense DCLRE1C variant with V-gene and J-gene trimming of TCR beta chains, and an independent cohort replicated the association. Correlated functional status among segregating V segments might reflect linkage disequilibrium, but an unknown experimental factor could not be ruled out. The authors suggested that the approach could potentially be generalized to other disease states and immunological phenotypes. A further reported finding was that TCR beta sequences accurately predicted the HLA-A and HLA-B alleles for most subjects in the first cohort. Roughly 17 rarely observed V segments, including chromosome 9 orphons, were excluded from the earlier analysis of a few hundred of the donors because counts were too low. Some IMGT-functional V segments, including TRBV6-2 and TRBV6-3, could not be told apart with the 87-base-pair reads, so those segments were excluded. Presence/absence analyses assumed roughly uniform sequencing depth across donors, an assumption that may not hold. When HLA alleles, especially DR and DQ, strongly co-occurred, attributing TCR associations to individual alleles was difficult. In vitro tests confirmed that a few of the cytomegalovirus-associated TCR beta chains recognize cytomegalovirus antigens. According to a later analysis, TCR association rates differed among HLA loci, with DRB1 alleles showing the most associated TCRs and HLA-C alleles showing the fewest. An earlier analysis of approximately 530 of the donors showed that most TCR beta V segments appeared in productive rearrangements either about 90% or about 30% of the time, which broadly matched IMGT annotations. Specific HLA alleles were associated with 15,000 to 20,000 TCR beta sequences at a false discovery rate of 0.05 in a later analysis. Most TCR sequences were seen in very few donors, while some public TCRs were found in many individuals. According to a later analysis, most CMV-associated TCR beta chains appeared to be HLA-restricted, and the HLA associations seemed to be driven largely by CMV exposure. Compared with the roughly 600-donor mean, donors in an Asian-associated ancestry cluster had fewer N-insertions in productive TCRs, according to a later genetic analysis. The only immune exposure information available for the cohort was CMV serostatus.

V loses 4 bases, J loses 3 bases, and the germline ends lie 15 bases apart. The CDR1 and CDR2 encoded by the germline V gene (reference sequence) are SGHNT and YYREEE. Taken from cysteine to phenylalanine, the CDR3 has 15 residues. Only the CDR3 region is kept as DNA, spanning 45 bases read in frame from base 1. Library construction relied on the immunoSEQ multiplex PCR assay. For the multiplex PCR, a mixture combining 60 forward primers for TCR Vbeta segments and 13 reverse primers for TCR Jbeta segments was used. Amplification of the CDR3 region of rearranged TCR beta genes was performed with a multiplex PCR assay on genomic DNA. The Illumina HiSeq System was used to sequence the amplified TCR beta libraries as 87-base-pair reads. In the authors' own workflow: A later analysis counted approximately 84 million unique TCR beta chains across the 550 to 700 repertoires, and some 11 million of these chains were shared by at least two donors. To remove PCR and sequencing errors, raw reads were error-corrected and collapsed into unique sequences using a nearest-neighbor algorithm that merged closely related sequences. V, D and J gene segments were assigned by aligning CDR3 sequences to IMGT reference sequences. Each retained sequence needed at least a six-nucleotide match to both a V gene segment and a J gene segment. Rearrangements were called productive when the CDR3 lacked stop codons and stayed in frame with V and J; all others were non-productive. CDR3 was defined by IMGT convention, running from the second conserved V-encoded cysteine to the conserved J-encoded phenylalanine. In an earlier analysis of some 550 of the donors, sequences lacking an unambiguous match to a single V gene segment were excluded. In an earlier analysis of about 590 of the donors, a V segment was called functional when productive rearrangements were above 56.7%, and segregating when the standard deviation between donors exceeded 5%. A statistical classification framework was developed to diagnose cytomegalovirus status using the catalog of TCR beta chain sequences. A later analysis assigned V and J genes by comparing TCR nucleotide sequences with IMGT/GENE-DB human TR gene sequences. The TCRdist pipeline was used in a later analysis to assign CDR3 sequences and most-parsimonious VDJ recombination scenarios. A later analysis defined each TCR beta chain by its CDR3 amino acid sequence plus V-gene family, and excluded reads lacking a unique V-gene family. In a later analysis, some 600 highly shared, low-generation-probability nucleotide sequences were removed to address suspected cross-contamination and a sequencing artifact. A later analysis calculated a clonal expansion index for each public chain from normalized within-repertoire ranks of inferred template counts. In a later analysis, generation probabilities were computed using a VDJ recombination model fitted to out-of-frame rearrangements, and the results were checked against IGoR. In a later analysis, hypergeometric tests were used to score TCR-TCR, TCR-HLA and TCR-CMV co-occurrence, with a repertoire-size bias correction applied to TCR pairs. In a later analysis, false discovery rates were estimated by permuting HLA or CMV assignments 20 times. A later analysis grouped co-occurring TCRs with DBSCAN, adding TCRdist sequence similarity when clustering within HLA-allele-positive subsets. Repertoires with fewer than 30,000 or more than 120,000 public chains, plus five repertoires with anomalous nucleotide sharing, were excluded from co-occurrence clustering. TCRdb holds this immuneACCESS table with in-frame rearrangements only. Some clones are missing; in checked studies, unresolved V genes explain under half, and the rest has no known cause. The D gene and trimming were derived from the DNA, and the V and J assignments and clone size from that table. The sample profile shows around 100,000 clones; roughly 70% of them were found once. In total, the top ten clones hold more than 3.5% of the sample.

The cohort consisted of 600 or so healthy bone marrow donors. Cohort members were all nominally healthy when sampled, although unrecorded immune exposures were likely present. The donor tested CMV seropositive, placing the donor among the 289 seropositive members of the cohort. A peripheral blood sample was provided by each donor, and peripheral blood mononuclear cells were used for TCR beta sequencing. Genomic DNA was extracted from the blood cell samples with the Qiagen DNeasy Blood Extraction Kit. As regards this clone: The antigen this receptor binds is unknown. No clone much larger than this one lies a single base away; base qualities are absent.

Sequences were obtained from PBMCs. The sequence was obtained from a woman aged 40 to 49 in good health and CMV-seropositive. Recombination linked TRBV5-4 to TRBJ2-3; possibly the D gene is TRBD1, per 6 matching bases. Read as DNA, the sequence is TGTGCCAGCAGCCCCAGTTGGGGGCGAACAGATACGCAGTATTTT. Translated, it reads CASSPSWGRTDTQYF.